In its sample, the clone carrying this T cell receptor beta chain was seen once. Its antigen remains unknown. Methods used by the authors: From ImmunoSEQ came sequences covering only the junction and carrying no quality scores, so filtering differed. Profiled with immunoSEQ multiplex PCR; TCRdb holds only in-frame clones, not every one. Clone size and V and J calls were adopted from that table, with D and trimming inferred from the DNA. The sample contains over 1.4 million clones, roughly 96% of which appear only once. CD45RA-negative memory and CD45RA+ naive subsets were split from the CD4+ cells. This sample was included in a study of shared clonotypes between healthy human individuals. Study-level findings and limits: Some naive CD4 clonotypes, about 5%, turned up in common across several donors.

The germline gives CDR1 SGDLS, CDR2 YYNGEE. The CDR3 sequence is 11 residues long. V was shortened by 0 bases and J by 13 bases, with 10 bases between the two germline ends. The TCR was taken from a man aged 30 to 45 in good health. The chain joins TRBV9 to TRBJ1-2; D ambiguous. Sequenced sample: naive CD4+ T cells sorted from blood. Documented subset: CD45RA+ positively selected. The CDR3 protein is CASSVGTLATF. CDR3 nucleotide sequence: TGTGCCAGCAGCGTAGGGACTTTGGCCACCTTC.